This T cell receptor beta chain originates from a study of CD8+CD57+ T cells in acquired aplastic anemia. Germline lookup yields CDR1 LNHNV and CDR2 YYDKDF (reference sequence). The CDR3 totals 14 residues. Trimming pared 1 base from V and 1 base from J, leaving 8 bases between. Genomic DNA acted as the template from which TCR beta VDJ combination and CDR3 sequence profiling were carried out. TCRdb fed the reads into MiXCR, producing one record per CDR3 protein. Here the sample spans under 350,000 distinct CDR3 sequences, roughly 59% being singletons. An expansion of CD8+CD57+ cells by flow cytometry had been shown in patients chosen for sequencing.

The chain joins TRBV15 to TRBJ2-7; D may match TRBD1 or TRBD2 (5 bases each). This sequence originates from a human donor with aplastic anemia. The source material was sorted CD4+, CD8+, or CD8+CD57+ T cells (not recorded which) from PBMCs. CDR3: CATSRGWGSYEQYF. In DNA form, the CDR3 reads TGTGCCACCAGCAGAGGGTGGGGGTCCTACGAGCAGTACTTC.